One and the same sample provided the 7 T cell receptor beta chains below, sequenced in a study of blood T cell repertoires in COVID-19. Sequencing used immunoSEQ multiplex PCR; TCRdb keeps in-frame clones, though not all of them. The table lists some 250,000 clones, under 95% of them singletons. Input material: PBMCs or T cells enriched from blood (not recorded which). Source of these receptors: a woman in her forties with acute COVID-19.

V gene TRBV3-1 (or the pseudogene TRBV3-2) combines with J gene TRBJ1-6, with TRBD1 matching over 8 bases. With 6 bases clipped from V and 7 bases from J, the junction kept 8 bases outside the gene matches. This CDR3 is 15 amino acids long. Germline V gene data show CDR1 as LGHDT and CDR2 as YNNKEL (reference sequence). The CDR3 here is CASSSRTGFNSPLHF. CDR3 nucleotides: TGTGCCAGCAGTTCACGGACAGGGTTCAATTCACCCCTCCACTTT.

V gene TRBV6-6 combines with J gene TRBJ1-2, with 12 bases that match TRBD1. CDR3 length: 17 amino acids. V lost 5 bases, J lost 5 bases, and 12 bases stayed unmatched. From germline, CDR1 is MNHNY and CDR2 SVGAGI (reference sequence). CDR3 protein: CASSRMGGGQGAYGYTF. The CDR3 DNA reads TGTGCCAGCAGTCGCATGGGAGGGGGACAGGGGGCATATGGCTACACCTTC.

A remark on this clone: Sequence at one end of the junction differs from germline and may be a read error. This chain connects TRBV7-7 to TRBJ2-2; 7 nucleotides align to TRBD1. Germline V CDR1 and CDR2: SSHAT, FNYEAQ (reference sequence). CDR3 size: 16 residues. CDR3 amino acids: CASSQTQGVATGELFF. The CDR3 region has the DNA TGTGCTAGCAGCCAAACGCAGGGGGTCGCCACCGGGGAGCTGTTTTTT.

V usage is TRBV7-9 and J usage is TRBJ2-3, with TRBD2 as a possible D gene (5 bases). The CDR3 has 15 amino acids. Germline loops: CDR1 SEHNR, CDR2 FQNEAQ (reference sequence). Trimming shortened V by 3 bases and J by 3 bases, and 13 bases separated the two germline ends. In DNA form, the CDR3 reads TGTGCCAGCAGCTTTCGGGGTCCAGCAACAGATACGCAGTATTTT. It encodes CASSFRGPATDTQYF.

The gene calls are TRBV19 and TRBJ2-7; possibly TRBD2 for D (6 bases). The germline gives CDR1 LNHDA, CDR2 SQIVND (reference sequence). V lost 5 bases, J lost 0 bases, and 14 bases lay in between. The CDR3 contains 15 residues. The CDR3 DNA reads as TGTGCCAGTAGTCCGCGGGACGGTAGCTCCTACGAGCAGTACTTC. Amino acids: CASSPRDGSSYEQYF.

The genes are TRBV6-5 and TRBJ1-5; D may be TRBD1 (5 bases). This CDR3 has 12 amino acids. Germline V gives CDR1 MNHEY, CDR2 SVGAGI. Trimming cost V 7 bases and J 8 bases, with 12 bases left between them. The CDR3 sequence: CASTRGKEPQHF. The DNA for the CDR3 is TGTGCCAGCACCCGGGGGAAGGAGCCCCAGCATTTT.

The chain combines TRBV5-1 with TRBJ1-4; weak D call: TRBD1 (6 bases). Germline-derived CDR1 and CDR2 are SGHRS and YFSETQ. The CDR3 runs 14 residues. V shed 7 bases and J shed 8 bases, with 18 bases lying between them. In DNA, the CDR3 is TGCGCCAGCCGTCAGTTGGGACAAGGCGAAAAACTGTTTTTT. Residues: CASRQLGQGEKLFF.